The present TCR beta chain was sequenced within a study of T cell clonality in common variable immunodeficiency. Equal genomic DNA amounts from CVID and control samples were sequenced. Method: immunoSEQ multiplex PCR; TCRdb's copy keeps in-frame clones and lacks some. This sample shows under 45,000 clones and no singletons; around 1.4% rests with the ten largest. CDR1 SGHTA and CDR2 FQGNSA come from the germline V gene. CDR3 size: 15 residues. V dropped 7 bases and J dropped 2 bases, with 16 bases sitting between them. This clone was counted ten times or more. The read finishes 3 residues shy of the CDR3 end, and the germline J gene is used to complete it.

The sequenced sample was peripheral blood mononuclear cells. This sequence originates from a person aged 18-70 years in good health. The chain uses TRBV7-2 and TRBJ2-3; D possibly corresponds to TRBD2 (6 bases). The CDR3 here is CASTPRAGYTDTQYF. The sequenced part of the CDR3 DNA is TGTGCCAGCACCCCTAGGGCGGGGTACACAGATACG.